What follows are 29 T cell receptor beta chains derived from one specimen sequenced in a study of blood T cell repertoires in COVID-19. Clones were read by immunoSEQ multiplex PCR, and TCRdb kept only the in-frame ones, dropping some. Among 200,000 to 300,000 clones listed, over 80% were seen once. The specimen was peripheral blood. The receptors stem from a woman aged 60-75 years with active or convalescent COVID-19.

The V and J genes are TRBV6-5 and TRBJ1-5; TRBD1 matches at 9 bases. J lost 6 bases, V lost 6 bases, and 9 bases had no gene match. The CDR3 sequence is 15 residues long. The V gene's germline CDR1 is MNHEY and CDR2 SVGAGI. The CDR3 reads CASRPDRGISQPQHF. The CDR3 region has the DNA TGTGCCAGCAGACCAGACAGGGGGATCAGTCAGCCCCAGCATTTT.

Only one count was recorded for this clone. V gene TRBV5-1 combines with J gene TRBJ1-4, with D hard to call. V lost 0 bases, J lost 5 bases, and 14 bases lay in between. Germline V lookup: CDR1 SGHRS, CDR2 YFSETQ. The CDR3 is made up of 16 amino acids. DNA for the CDR3: TGCGCCAGCAGCTTGGTCCCGACACGGGGAAATGAAAAACTGTTTTTT. It yields the protein CASSLVPTRGNEKLFF. Filled out from reference TRBV5-1 and TRBJ1-4, the complete variable domain reads KAGVTQTPRYLIKTRGQQVTLSCSPISGHRSVSWYQQTPGQGLQFLFEYFSETQRNKGNFPGRFSGRQFSNSRSEMNVSTLELGDSALYLCASSLVPTRGNEKLFFGSGTQLSVL.

The CDR3, as DNA: TGTGCCAGCAGTTACTCGAGGGGGCAGCCCCAGCATTTT. Its translation: CASSYSRGQPQHF. V and J are TRBV6-5 and TRBJ1-5; D is possibly TRBD1 (6 bases). The V gene's germline CDR1 is MNHEY and CDR2 SVGAGI. V dropped 0 bases and J dropped 7 bases, with 7 bases sitting between them. CDR3 size: 13 residues.

This clone was seen only once. J is TRBJ2-3 and V is TRBV10-1, with D tentatively TRBD1 (5 bases). Germline lookup yields CDR1 WNHNN and CDR2 SYGVQD (reference sequence). The CDR3 totals 15 residues. Trimming cost V 7 bases and J 1 base, with 15 bases left between them. CDR3: CASKETDSGTDTQYF. For the CDR3, the DNA is TGCGCCAGCAAAGAAACAGACAGTGGCACAGATACGCAGTATTTT.

The CDR3 loop is CASSPPAGVGETQYF. CDR3 DNA: TGTGCCAGCTCACCACCGGCGGGAGTGGGGGAGACCCAGTACTTC. The chain links TRBV18 to TRBJ2-5; 7 nucleotides line up with TRBD2. The CDR3 covers 15 residues. Germline values: CDR1 KGHSH, CDR2 LQKENI. V shed 0 bases and J 5 bases; nucleotides not matched to a gene: 6.

This rearrangement joins TRBV11-3 to TRBJ1-4; D remains unclear. The germline V gene has CDR1 SGHNT and CDR2 YENEEA. The CDR3 covers 15 residues. Trimming cost V 3 bases and J 5 bases, with 13 bases left between them. The CDR3 loop reads CASSFGRGANEKLFF. The DNA of the CDR3 is TGTGCCAGCAGCTTCGGTCGGGGAGCAAATGAAAAACTGTTTTTT.

The V call is TRBV28, the J call TRBJ1-5; possible D gene TRBD1, 6 bases. The CDR3 consists of 13 residues. Germline CDR1 is MDHEN and CDR2 is SYDVKM. V was pared by 6 bases and J by 8 bases, with 14 bases between. In DNA, the CDR3 is TGTGCCAGCAGCAGGGGACCTGACAAGCCCCAGCATTTT. This codes for CASSRGPDKPQHF.

This clone was seen a handful of times. V usage is TRBV12-2 and J usage is TRBJ2-1; TRBD2 is the table's D call and was not checked against the DNA. TRBV12-2 is recorded as a pseudogene. The CDR3 length is 14 residues. CDR3 sequence (DNA): TGTGCAAGTCGCTTAGCCCCGGGACTAGCATTGGAGTTCTTC. This codes for CASRLAPGLALEFF.

This clone turned up a few times. The chain is built from TRBV6-1 and TRBJ1-1; 7 positions agree with TRBD1. The CDR3 is 13 residues long. Germline-derived CDR1 and CDR2 are MNHNS and SASEGT. Trimming cost V 0 bases and J 12 bases; bases outside gene matches: 7. CDR3 amino acids: CASSEASGGRTFF. CDR3 sequence (DNA): TGTGCCAGCAGTGAAGCATCAGGGGGTAGAACTTTCTTT.

This clone was picked up one time. The chain carries TRBV7-9 and TRBJ2-1; 8 nucleotides line up with TRBD2. Losses at the gene ends were 10 bases for V and 3 bases for J; bases not matched to a gene: 5. This CDR3 is 13 amino acids long. Germline CDR1 is SEHNR and CDR2 is FQNEAQ (reference sequence). The CDR3 DNA sequence: TGTGCCACCACGACTAGCGTCTACAATGAGCAGTTCTTC. Its protein is CATTTSVYNEQFF. Combining the CDR3 with reference TRBV7-9 and TRBJ2-1 gives the whole variable domain DTGVSQNPRHKITKRGQNVTFRCDPISEHNRLYWYRQTLGQGPEFLTYFQNEAQLEKSRLLSDRFSAERPKGSFSTLEIQRTEQGDSAMYLCATTTSVYNEQFFGPGTRLTVL.

The V call is TRBV5-4, the J call TRBJ1-1, with 10 bases that match TRBD1. From germline, CDR1 is SGHNT and CDR2 YYREEE (reference sequence). V gave up 4 bases and J gave up 4 bases; unmatched junction bases: 13. This CDR3 comprises 17 residues. DNA for the CDR3: TGTGCCAGCAGCCCCGGGACAGGGGCTGGTGGGGGCACTGAAGCTTTCTTT. Encoded protein: CASSPGTGAGGGTEAFF.

This chain joins TRBV6-5 and TRBJ2-3; 7 bases are shared with TRBD2. The CDR3 runs to 15 residues. The V segment lost 2 bases and the J segment 2 bases; nucleotides outside the gene matches: 4. Germline lookup yields CDR1 MNHEY and CDR2 SVGAGI. The CDR3 protein is CASSYSGTNTDTQYF. Here the CDR3 DNA reads TGTGCCAGCAGTTACAGCGGGACTAACACAGATACGCAGTATTTT.

The V call is TRBV5-1, the J call TRBJ2-5; 7 nucleotides match TRBD1. V lost 5 bases to trimming and J lost 2 bases; unmatched junction nucleotides: 9. The CDR3 totals 15 residues. Germline CDR1 reads SGHRS; CDR2 reads YFSETQ. This CDR3 is CASRTTGTEQETQYF. DNA for the CDR3: TGCGCCAGCAGGACCACCGGGACAGAACAAGAGACCCAGTACTTC.

This rearrangement joins TRBV6-2 or TRBV6-3 to TRBJ2-7, with TRBD2 matching over 10 bases. Germline-derived CDR1 and CDR2 are MNHEY and SVGEGT. This CDR3 region has 15 residues. The J segment lost 2 bases and the V segment lost 4 bases, leaving 5 bases of the junction unmatched. The CDR3 nucleotides are TGTGCCAGCAGTTTTCCTAGCGGGAGAACCTACGAGCAGTACTTC. This gives the protein CASSFPSGRTYEQYF.

The chain carries TRBV6-5 and TRBJ1-2; the D gene is possibly TRBD1 (5 bases). Germline loops: CDR1 MNHEY, CDR2 SVGAGI. This CDR3 has 11 amino acids. V was shortened by 2 bases and J by 7 bases, with 5 bases between the two germline ends. The CDR3 nucleotides read TGTGCCAGCAGTTACAGGGGTGGCTACACCTTC. Encoded protein: CASSYRGGYTF.

The chain uses TRBV6-5 and TRBJ2-5; 7 bases map to TRBD1. The CDR3 has 13 residues. The V segment lost 6 bases and the J segment 4 bases; nucleotides outside the gene matches: 5. CDR1 and CDR2 from the germline V gene are MNHEY and SVGAGI. The chain's CDR3 is CASRRGRVETQYF. As DNA, the CDR3 is TGTGCCAGCAGGAGGGGGCGCGTAGAGACCCAGTACTTC.

The chain has TRBV19 and TRBJ2-3; a weak D match, TRBD2 (5 bases). There are 14 residues in the CDR3. Trimming pared 3 bases from V and 4 bases from J, leaving 11 bases between. CDR1 and CDR2 (germline): LNHDA, SQIVND (reference sequence). The CDR3 reads CASSIIRGSDTQYF. CDR3 nucleotide sequence: TGTGCCAGTAGTATTATCCGGGGATCAGATACGCAGTATTTT.

The chain employs TRBV15 and TRBJ2-7, with 10 bases lining up with TRBD1. The length of the CDR3 is 19 residues. The trim removed 3 bases at V and 0 bases at J, leaving 14 bases unmatched. Per germline, CDR1 LNHNV and CDR2 YYDKDF (reference sequence). CDR3 coding DNA: TGTGCCACCAGCAGTGACAGGGGGCGCCTGGCGGGGGTCTCCTACGAGCAGTACGTC. Translation gives CATSSDRGRLAGVSYEQYV.

This chain links TRBV5-1 with TRBJ1-5; D is unresolved. Trimming stripped 2 bases from V and 0 bases from J, with 9 bases between. CDR1 SGHRS and CDR2 YFSETQ come from the germline V gene. This CDR3 contains 15 residues. The CDR3: CASSLGGDSNQPQHF. The CDR3 DNA reads as TGCGCCAGCAGCTTAGGCGGAGATAGCAATCAGCCCCAGCATTTT.

V is TRBV5-1 and J is TRBJ2-2, with 12 bases fitting TRBD2. This CDR3 is 16 amino acids long. V shed 4 bases and J 7 bases; nucleotides not matched to a gene: 8. Germline V gene lookup returns CDR1 SGHRS and CDR2 YFSETQ. CDR3 nucleotides: TGCGCCAGCAGCCCCGGGACTAGCGGGTGGATCGGGGAGCTGTTTTTT. Its translation is CASSPGTSGWIGELFF.

CDR3 protein: CASLRADNTGELFF. The CDR3 DNA follows: TGTGCCAGCCTGAGGGCGGATAACACCGGGGAGCTGTTTTTT. The J gene is TRBJ2-2, the V gene TRBV7-9; D perhaps matches TRBD2 (5 bases). The CDR3 contains 14 residues. V lost 8 bases, J lost 2 bases, and 12 bases lay in between. Looked up from germline, CDR1 is SEHNR and CDR2 is FQNEAQ (reference sequence).

The chain is built from TRBV11-2 and TRBJ2-3, with 8 bases aligning to TRBD2. The CDR3 is made up of 18 amino acids. Germline lookup yields CDR1 SGHAT and CDR2 FQNNGV. V lost 3 bases and J lost 5; bases outside the gene matches: 16. Here the CDR3 DNA reads TGTGCCAGCAGCTTCCGCTCCCGGACAGCGGGAGTAGTAGATACGCAGTATTTT. Translated, it gives CASSFRSRTAGVVDTQYF. Filled out from reference TRBV11-2 and TRBJ2-3, the complete variable domain reads EAGVAQSPRYKIIEKRQSVAFWCNPISGHATLYWYQQILGQGPKLLIQFQNNGVVDDSQLPKDRFSAERLKGVDSTLKIQPAKLEDSAVYLCASSFRSRTAGVVDTQYFGPGTRLTVL.

This chain uses TRBV4-1 with TRBJ2-1; 10 nucleotides align to TRBD1. The CDR3 contains 16 residues. The germline V gene has CDR1 MGHRA and CDR2 YSYEKL. Unmatched junction bases numbered 2, after V lost 2 bases and J lost 1 base. In DNA, the CDR3 is TGCGCCAGCAGCCAATTGGACAGGGGGTCCTACAATGAGCAGTTCTTC. Protein product: CASSQLDRGSYNEQFF.

The chain is built from TRBV10-3 and TRBJ2-7; D might be TRBD2 (6 bases). The CDR3 has 13 amino acids. Germline values: CDR1 ENHRY, CDR2 SYGVKD. V dropped 0 bases and J dropped 7 bases, with 10 bases sitting between them. CDR3 in amino acids: CAISESVGREQYV. DNA of the CDR3: TGTGCCATCAGTGAGTCGGTTGGGAGGGAGCAGTACGTC.

The chain employs TRBV4-2 and TRBJ2-7; 8 bases match TRBD2. This CDR3 is 16 amino acids long. The trim removed 3 bases at V and 3 bases at J, leaving 10 bases unmatched. The germline gives CDR1 LGHNA, CDR2 YNFKEQ. This chain's CDR3 is CASSHPSAGEVYEQYF. The CDR3 DNA sequence: TGTGCCAGCAGCCACCCCTCAGCGGGAGAAGTCTACGAGCAGTACTTC.

The V call is TRBV28, the J call TRBJ1-6; D is ambiguous. CDR3 size: 14 residues. With 5 bases removed from V and 7 bases from J, the gap between germline ends came to 12 bases. In germline, CDR1 is MDHEN, CDR2 SYDVKM. CDR3 bases: TGTGCCAGCAGTCAATCGATTCAGAATTCACCCCTCCACTTT. Its protein is CASSQSIQNSPLHF. The variable domain in full, completed from reference TRBV28 and TRBJ1-6, reads DVKVTQSSRYLVKRTGEKVFLECVQDMDHENMFWYRQDPGLGLRLIYFSYDVKMKEKGDIPEGYSVSREKKERFSLILESASTNQTSMYLCASSQSIQNSPLHFGNGTRLTVT.

This clone was observed a few times. The chain combines TRBV5-1 with TRBJ1-1, with D possibly matching TRBD1 (5 bases). Germline values: CDR1 SGHRS, CDR2 YFSETQ. This CDR3 comprises 16 residues. The V and J ends lost 1 base and 4 bases respectively, with 17 bases between them. The CDR3 region is CASSLTGVASGTEAFF. The CDR3 bases are TGCGCCAGCAGCTTGACGGGGGTGGCTTCAGGCACTGAAGCTTTCTTT.

The chain couples TRBV27 to TRBJ2-3; TRBD1 aligns across 9 bases. The CDR3 length is 14 residues. The V gene's germline CDR1 is MNHEY and CDR2 SMNVEV (reference sequence). J gave up 3 bases and V 3 bases, and 1 base lay outside the gene matches. The chain's CDR3 is CASSFDRGTDTQYF. The DNA of the CDR3 is TGTGCCAGCAGTTTCGACAGGGGGACAGATACGCAGTATTTT.

This sequence joins TRBV19 and TRBJ1-2; D might be TRBD1 (5 bases). CDR1 and CDR2 (germline): LNHDA, SQIVND (reference sequence). V dropped 5 bases and J dropped 0 bases, with 10 bases sitting between them. The CDR3 spans 14 residues. CDR3 nucleotides: TGTGCCAGTAGTCAGACAGTGACTAACTATGGCTACACCTTC. Encoded protein: CASSQTVTNYGYTF.